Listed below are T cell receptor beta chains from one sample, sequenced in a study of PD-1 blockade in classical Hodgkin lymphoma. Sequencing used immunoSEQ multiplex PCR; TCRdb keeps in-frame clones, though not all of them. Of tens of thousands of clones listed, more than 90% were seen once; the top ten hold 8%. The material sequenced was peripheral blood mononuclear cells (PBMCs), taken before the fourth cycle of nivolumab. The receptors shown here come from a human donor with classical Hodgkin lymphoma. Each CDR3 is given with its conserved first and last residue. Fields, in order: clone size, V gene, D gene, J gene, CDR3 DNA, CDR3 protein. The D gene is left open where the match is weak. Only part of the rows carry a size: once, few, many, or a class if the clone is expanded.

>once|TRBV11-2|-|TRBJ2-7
TGTGCCAGCAGCTTATCGTACGAGCCCTCCTACGAGCAGTACTTC
CASSLSYEPSYEQYF
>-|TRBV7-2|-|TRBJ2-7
TGTGCCAGCAGCAGGACGAGAAGCTACGAGCAGTACTTC
CASSRTRSYEQYF
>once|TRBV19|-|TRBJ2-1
TGTGCCAGTAGTTGGGGGCCCAACAATGAGCAGTTCTTC
CASSWGPNNEQFF
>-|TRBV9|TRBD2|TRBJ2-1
TGTGCCAGCAGTCTAGCGGGAGAGTCCTACAATGAGCAGTTCTTC
CASSLAGESYNEQFF
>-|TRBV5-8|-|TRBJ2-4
TGTGCCAGCAGCTTGGGGACCCTCAAAAACATTCAGTACTTC
CASSLGTLKNIQYF
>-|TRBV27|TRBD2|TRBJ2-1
TGTGCCAGCAGAGATAGCGGGGCATACAATGAGCAGTTCTTC
CASRDSGAYNEQFF
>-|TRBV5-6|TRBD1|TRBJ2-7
TGTGCCAGCAGCCCATCACAGGGGATGTCGGATAAGCAGTACTTC
CASSPSQGMSDKQYF
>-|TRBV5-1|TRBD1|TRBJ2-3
TGCGCCAGCAGCAGCCTCTCAGGGGGTATTTATACGCAGTATTTT
CASSSLSGGIYTQYF
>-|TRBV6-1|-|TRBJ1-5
TGTGCCAGCAGTGCACAGGCGAGCAATCAGCCCCAGCATTTT
CASSAQASNQPQHF
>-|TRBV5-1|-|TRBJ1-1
TGCGCCAGCAGCAGGACAGTGGGTGGGACGTCTGAAGCTTTCTTT
CASSRTVGGTSEAFF
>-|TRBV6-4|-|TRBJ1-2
TGTGCCAGCAGTGACTCCACCTCTGGATATGGCTACACCTTC
CASSDSTSGYGYTF
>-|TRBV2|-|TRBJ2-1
TGTGCCAGCAGTTCGTATGCCGACAATGAGCAGTTCTTC
CASSSYADNEQFF
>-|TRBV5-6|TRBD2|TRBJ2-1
TGTGCCAGCAGCTTGACTAGCGGTAACAATGAGCAGTTCTTC
CASSLTSGNNEQFF
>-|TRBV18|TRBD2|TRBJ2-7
TGTGCCAGCTCACAAGGGACTAGCGGCTACGAGCAGTACTTC
CASSQGTSGYEQYF
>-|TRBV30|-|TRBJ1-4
TGTGCCTGGAGTGTAAATCTCGGGGCTAATGAAAAACTGTTTTTT
CAWSVNLGANEKLFF
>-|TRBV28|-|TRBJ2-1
TGTGCCAGCAGTTTATCGGGTTACTCCTACAATGAGCAGTTCTTC
CASSLSGYSYNEQFF
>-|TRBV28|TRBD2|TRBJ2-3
TGTGCCAGCAGTTTATTGGTGGGCGGGAGGAACACAGATACGCAGTATTTT
CASSLLVGGRNTDTQYF
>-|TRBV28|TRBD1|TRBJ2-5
TGTGCCAGCATGAGGGGAACAAACAGGGGGACCCAGTACTTC
CASMRGTNRGTQYF
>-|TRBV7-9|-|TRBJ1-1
TGTGCCAGCAGCTTATTAAGGGACACTGAAGCTTTCTTT
CASSLLRDTEAFF
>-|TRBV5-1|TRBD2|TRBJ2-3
TGCGCCAGCAGCTCCTTGACTAGCGGGCCAGATACGCAGTATTTT
CASSSLTSGPDTQYF
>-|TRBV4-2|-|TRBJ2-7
TGTGCCAGCAGCCAGGGGGACGGGGGGCGCCTCACCGAGCAGTACTTC
CASSQGDGGRLTEQYF
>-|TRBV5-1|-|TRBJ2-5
TGCGCCAGCAGCTTGGTTGGGGGGAAGACCCAGTACTTC
CASSLVGGKTQYF
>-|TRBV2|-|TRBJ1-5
TGTGCCAGCGGTCCCCTTAATCAGCCCCAGCATTTT
CASGPLNQPQHF
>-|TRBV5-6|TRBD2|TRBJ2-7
TGTGCCAGCAGCTTTTTACTAGCGGGGGTTGAGCAGTACTTC
CASSFLLAGVEQYF
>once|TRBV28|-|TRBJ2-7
TGTGCCAGCAGAATAGGAGGGGGGGGCTACGAGCAGTACTTC
CASRIGGGGYEQYF
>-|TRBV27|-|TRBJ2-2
TGTGCCAGCAGTTTTCGGAACACCGGGGAGCTGTTTTTT
CASSFRNTGELFF
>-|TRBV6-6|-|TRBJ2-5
TGTGCCAGCAGTCCAGGGTTGCAAGAGACCCAGTACTTC
CASSPGLQETQYF
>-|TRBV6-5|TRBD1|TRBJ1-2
TGTGCCAGCAGTCCGGACAGGGTGAGGGGCTACACCTTC
CASSPDRVRGYTF
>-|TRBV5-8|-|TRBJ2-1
TGTGCCAGCAGCTTGGACAGGGGGGGACCCTACAATGAGCAGTTCTTC
CASSLDRGGPYNEQFF
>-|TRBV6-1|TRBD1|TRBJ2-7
TGTGCCAGCAGGGGAAATGGACAGGGCGCCTACGAGCAGTACTTC
CASRGNGQGAYEQYF
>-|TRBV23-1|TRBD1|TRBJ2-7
TGCGCCAGCAGAATCGGTGACAGGGGGCTCAACGAGCAGTACTTC
CASRIGDRGLNEQYF
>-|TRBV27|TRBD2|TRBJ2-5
TGTGCCAGCAGTTTATCGAGGCGGGGGTGGTCAGAGACCCAGTACTTC
CASSLSRRGWSETQYF
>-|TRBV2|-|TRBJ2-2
TGTGCCAGCCGGGGGATCATCGGGGAGCTGTTTTTT
CASRGIIGELFF